Detailed here is one T cell receptor beta chain. This entry is derived from a study of CXCR3-negative and CXCR3-positive naive CD8 T cells. The CDR3 length is 13 residues. Germline loops: CDR1 SGHTA, CDR2 FQGNSA. It was by 5' RACE with UMI labels that the TRB cDNA libraries were prepared. TCRdb reworked the 5' RACE reads into one entry per CDR3 protein, no DNA. This listing includes 92,000 or so distinct CDR3 sequences. The sequence derives from a human donor in good health. Some clones in this sample may be carry-over from other donors' samples. Sequencing was performed on naive CXCR3- CD8+ T cells from blood. This sample's subset: CD45RO-CCR7+CD27+CD95- naive CD8+ T cells lacking CXCR3 (TNR3-). This chain links TRBV7-2 with TRBJ2-1; the TRBD2 assignment by TCRdb is unverifiable without DNA. This CDR3 reads CASSLGLAYEQFF.